The TCR beta chain described here comes from a study of T cells in localized non-small cell lung cancer. The length of the CDR3 is 14 residues. V was shortened by 9 bases and J by 5 bases, with 17 bases between the two germline ends. In germline, CDR1 is MDHEN, CDR2 SYDVKM. As regards this clone: Its specificity is not known.

The method was immunoSEQ multiplex PCR; TCRdb's version includes in-frame clones alone and lacks a portion of them. Of about 3,400 clones listed, about 24% are singletons. Regarding the study as a whole: Because only a single region of the tumor was sequenced, heterogeneity remains possible. Uninvolved neighboring lung showed the greatest T cell clonality, exceeding tumor.

V is TRBV28 and J is TRBJ2-1, with D perhaps matching TRBD2 (7 bases). Sequencing was performed on lung tumor tissue, taken before any cancer treatment. This receptor was taken from a man aged 35 to 69 with stage II squamous cell lung carcinoma. The CDR3 sequence is CASGRLGGDNEQFF. As DNA, the CDR3 is TGTGCCAGTGGCCGACTAGGGGGGGACAATGAGCAGTTCTTC. The whole variable domain, filled in from reference TRBV28 and TRBJ2-1, reads DVKVTQSSRYLVKRTGEKVFLECVQDMDHENMFWYRQDPGLGLRLIYFSYDVKMKEKGDIPEGYSVSREKKERFSLILESASTNQTSMYLCASGRLGGDNEQFFGPGTRLTVL.